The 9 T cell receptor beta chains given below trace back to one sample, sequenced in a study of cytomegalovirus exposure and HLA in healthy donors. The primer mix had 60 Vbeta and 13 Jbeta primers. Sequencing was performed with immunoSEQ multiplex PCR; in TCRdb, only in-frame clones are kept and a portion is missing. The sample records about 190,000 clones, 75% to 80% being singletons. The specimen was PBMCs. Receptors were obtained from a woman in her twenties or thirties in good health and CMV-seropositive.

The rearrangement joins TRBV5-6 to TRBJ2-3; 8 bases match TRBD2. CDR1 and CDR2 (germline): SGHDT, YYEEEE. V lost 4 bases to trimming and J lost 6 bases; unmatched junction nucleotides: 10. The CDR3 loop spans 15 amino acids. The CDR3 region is CASSPVAGSSDTQYF. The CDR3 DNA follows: TGTGCCAGCAGCCCGGTAGCGGGATCCTCCGATACGCAGTATTTT.

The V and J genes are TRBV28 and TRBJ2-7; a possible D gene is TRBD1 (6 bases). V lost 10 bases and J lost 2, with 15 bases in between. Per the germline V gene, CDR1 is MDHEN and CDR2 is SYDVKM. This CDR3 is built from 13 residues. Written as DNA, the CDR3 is TGTGCCATTTGTAGGGACAATCCCTACGAGCAGTACTTC. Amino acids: CAICRDNPYEQYF.

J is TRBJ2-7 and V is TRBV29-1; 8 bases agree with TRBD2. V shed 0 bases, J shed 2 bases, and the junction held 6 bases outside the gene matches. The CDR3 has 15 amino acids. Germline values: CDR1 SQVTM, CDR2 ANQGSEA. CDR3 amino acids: CSVEESSGGPYEQYF. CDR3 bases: TGCAGCGTTGAAGAGTCGAGCGGGGGTCCCTACGAGCAGTACTTC.

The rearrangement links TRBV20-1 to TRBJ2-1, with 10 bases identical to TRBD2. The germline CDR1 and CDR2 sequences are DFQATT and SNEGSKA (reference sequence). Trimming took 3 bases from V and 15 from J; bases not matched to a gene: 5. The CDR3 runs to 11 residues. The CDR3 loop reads CSASVLAGPFF. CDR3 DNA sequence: TGCAGTGCTAGTGTACTAGCGGGGCCGTTCTTC.

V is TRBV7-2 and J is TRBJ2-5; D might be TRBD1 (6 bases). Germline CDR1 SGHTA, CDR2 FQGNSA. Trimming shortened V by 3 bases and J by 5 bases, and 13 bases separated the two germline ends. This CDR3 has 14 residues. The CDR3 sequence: CASSLGTFLETQYF. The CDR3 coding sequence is TGTGCCAGCAGCTTGGGGACATTTCTGGAGACCCAGTACTTC.

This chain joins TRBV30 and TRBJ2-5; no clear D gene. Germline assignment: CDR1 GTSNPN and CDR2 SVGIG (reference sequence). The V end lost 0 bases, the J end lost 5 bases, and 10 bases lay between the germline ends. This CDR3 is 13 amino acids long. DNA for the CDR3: TGTGCCTGGAGTGTTGGGTTGCGGGAGACCCAGTACTTC. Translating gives CAWSVGLRETQYF.

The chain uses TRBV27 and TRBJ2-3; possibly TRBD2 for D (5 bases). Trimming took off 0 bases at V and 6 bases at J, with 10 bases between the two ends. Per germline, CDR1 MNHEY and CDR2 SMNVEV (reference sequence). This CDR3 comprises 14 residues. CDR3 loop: CASSLSRVVDTQYF. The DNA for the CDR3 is TGTGCCAGCAGTTTATCGAGGGTGGTTGATACGCAGTATTTT.

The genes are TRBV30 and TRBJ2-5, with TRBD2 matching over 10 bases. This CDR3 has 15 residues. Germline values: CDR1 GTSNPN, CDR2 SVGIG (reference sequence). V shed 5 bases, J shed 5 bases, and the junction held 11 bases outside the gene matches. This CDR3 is CAWSLAGAEGETQYF. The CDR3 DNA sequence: TGTGCCTGGTCTCTAGCGGGGGCCGAGGGGGAGACCCAGTACTTC.

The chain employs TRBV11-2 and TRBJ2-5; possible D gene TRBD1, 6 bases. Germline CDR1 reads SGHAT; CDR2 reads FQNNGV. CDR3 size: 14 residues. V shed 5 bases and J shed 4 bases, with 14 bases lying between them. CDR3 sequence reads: CASSRSGAIETQYF. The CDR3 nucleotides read TGTGCCAGCAGCCGTTCAGGGGCCATAGAGACCCAGTACTTC.